These 5 T cell receptor beta chains originate from one sample sequenced in a study of T cell responses to AZD1222 COVID-19 vaccine. Sequencing used immunoSEQ multiplex PCR; TCRdb keeps in-frame clones, though not all of them. This table has under 170,000 clones, 90% to 95% appearing once. The sample consisted of peripheral blood, taken on day 0 of AZD1222 vaccination. The receptors derive from an adult in good health.

The chain combines TRBV7-9 with TRBJ1-6, with D tentatively TRBD1 (5 bases). Germline lookup yields CDR1 SEHNR and CDR2 FQNEAQ (reference sequence). The germline V and J ends were trimmed by 8 bases and 10 bases, with 12 bases remaining between them. There are 12 residues in the CDR3. In DNA, the CDR3 is TGTGCCAGCGGGTTGGGGGAATCACCCCTCCACTTT. Translating it yields CASGLGESPLHF.

The chain couples TRBV6-5 to TRBJ1-1; no clear D. This CDR3 region has 14 residues. Trimming removed 0 bases from V and 3 bases from J, with 8 bases in between. The germline V gene has CDR1 MNHEY and CDR2 SVGAGI. The CDR3 bases are TGTGCCAGCAGTTACTCCCACATGGACACTGAAGCTTTCTTT. It specifies CASSYSHMDTEAFF.

This chain links TRBV4-1 with TRBJ2-7, with a weak D call TRBD2 (5 bases). The CDR3 sequence is 13 residues long. Per the germline V gene, CDR1 is MGHRA and CDR2 is YSYEKL. V dropped 2 bases and J dropped 6 bases, with 11 bases sitting between them. The CDR3 spells CASSQTLGSEQYV. The CDR3 DNA sequence: TGCGCCAGCAGCCAAACTTTGGGGAGCGAGCAGTACGTC.

The rearrangement joins TRBV6-6 to TRBJ1-1, with D uncertain. V dropped 6 bases and J dropped 0 bases, with 11 bases sitting between them. CDR1 MNHNY and CDR2 SVGAGI come from the germline V gene (reference sequence). This CDR3 is 14 amino acids long. Written as DNA, the CDR3 is TGTGCCAGCAGCTCTTGGGCCTTGAACACTGAAGCTTTCTTT. The encoded protein is CASSSWALNTEAFF.

The rearrangement uses TRBV24-1 and TRBJ2-7; maybe TRBD1 (5 bases). The CDR3 contains 16 residues. V lost 3 bases and J lost 1, with 15 bases in between. CDR1 and CDR2 from the germline V gene are KGHDR and SFDVKD. The CDR3 region has the DNA TGTGCCACCAGTGATCCGAGCAGGGATTGGTCCTACGAGCAGTACGTC. Its protein product is CATSDPSRDWSYEQYV.